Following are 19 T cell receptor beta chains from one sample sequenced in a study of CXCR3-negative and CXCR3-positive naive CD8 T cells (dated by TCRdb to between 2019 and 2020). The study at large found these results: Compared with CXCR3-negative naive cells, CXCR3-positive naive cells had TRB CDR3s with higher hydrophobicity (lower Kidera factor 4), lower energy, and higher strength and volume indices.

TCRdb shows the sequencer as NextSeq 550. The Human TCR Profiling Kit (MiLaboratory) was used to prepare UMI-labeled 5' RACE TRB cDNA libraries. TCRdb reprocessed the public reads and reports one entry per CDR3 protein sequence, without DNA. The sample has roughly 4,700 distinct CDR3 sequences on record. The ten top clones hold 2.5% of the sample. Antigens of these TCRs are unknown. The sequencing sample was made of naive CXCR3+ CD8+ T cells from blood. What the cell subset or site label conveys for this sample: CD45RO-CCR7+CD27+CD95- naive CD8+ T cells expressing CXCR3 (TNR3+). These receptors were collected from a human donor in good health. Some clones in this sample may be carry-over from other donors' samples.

Here the CDR3 reads CASANRRGTGVAGANVLTF. This rearrangement joins TRBV28 to TRBJ2-6; TCRdb calls TRBD1, which cannot be checked without DNA. This CDR3 spans 19 amino acids. Germline loops: CDR1 MDHEN, CDR2 SYDVKM. The complete variable domain, with remaining parts taken from reference TRBV28 and TRBJ2-6, reads DVKVTQSSRYLVKRTGEKVFLECVQDMDHENMFWYRQDPGLGLRLIYFSYDVKMKEKGDIPEGYSVSREKKERFSLILESASTNQTSMYLCASANRRGTGVAGANVLTFGAGSRLTVL.

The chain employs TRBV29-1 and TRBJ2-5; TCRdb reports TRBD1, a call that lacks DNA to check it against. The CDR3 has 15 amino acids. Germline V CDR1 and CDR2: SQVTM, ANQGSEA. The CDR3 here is CSVVLVGDERETQYF.

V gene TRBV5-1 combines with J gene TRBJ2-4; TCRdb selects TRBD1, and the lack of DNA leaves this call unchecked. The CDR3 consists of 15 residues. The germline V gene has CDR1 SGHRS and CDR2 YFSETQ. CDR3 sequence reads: CASSFGQGVGDIQYF.

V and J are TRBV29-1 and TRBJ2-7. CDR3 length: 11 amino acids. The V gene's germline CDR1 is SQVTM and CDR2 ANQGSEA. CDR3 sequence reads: CSVAGNGEQYF.

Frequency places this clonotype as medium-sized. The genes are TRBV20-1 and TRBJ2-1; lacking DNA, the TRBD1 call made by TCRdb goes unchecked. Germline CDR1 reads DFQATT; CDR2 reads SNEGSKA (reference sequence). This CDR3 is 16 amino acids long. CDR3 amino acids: CSARGSRKGSYNEQFF.

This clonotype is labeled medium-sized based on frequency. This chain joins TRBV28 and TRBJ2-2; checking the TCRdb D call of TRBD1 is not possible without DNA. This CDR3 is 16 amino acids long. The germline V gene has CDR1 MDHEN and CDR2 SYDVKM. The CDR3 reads CASSTNRDRSTGELFF.

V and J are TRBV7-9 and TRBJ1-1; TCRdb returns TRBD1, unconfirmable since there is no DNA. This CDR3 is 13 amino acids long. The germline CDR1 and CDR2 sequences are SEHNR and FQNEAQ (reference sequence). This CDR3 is CASSPPVITEAFF. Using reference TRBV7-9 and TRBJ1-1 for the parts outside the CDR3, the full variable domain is DTGVSQNPRHKITKRGQNVTFRCDPISEHNRLYWYRQTLGQGPEFLTYFQNEAQLEKSRLLSDRFSAERPKGSFSTLEIQRTEQGDSAMYLCASSPPVITEAFFGQGTRLTVV.

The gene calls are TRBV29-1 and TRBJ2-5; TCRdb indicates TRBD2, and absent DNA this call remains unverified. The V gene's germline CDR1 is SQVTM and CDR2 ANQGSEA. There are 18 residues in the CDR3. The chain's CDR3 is CSVEGPPAGGPVGETQYF.

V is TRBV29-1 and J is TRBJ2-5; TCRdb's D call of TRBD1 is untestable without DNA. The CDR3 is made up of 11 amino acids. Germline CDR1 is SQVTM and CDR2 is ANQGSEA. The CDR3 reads CSVVVRAVQYF.

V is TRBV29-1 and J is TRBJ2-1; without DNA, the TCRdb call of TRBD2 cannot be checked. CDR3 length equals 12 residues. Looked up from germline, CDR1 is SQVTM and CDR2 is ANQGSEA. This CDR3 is CSLRSGSTEQFF.

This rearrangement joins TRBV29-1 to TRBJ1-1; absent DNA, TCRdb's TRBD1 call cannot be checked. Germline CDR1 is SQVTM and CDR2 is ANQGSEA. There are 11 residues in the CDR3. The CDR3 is CSVGRGTEAFF.

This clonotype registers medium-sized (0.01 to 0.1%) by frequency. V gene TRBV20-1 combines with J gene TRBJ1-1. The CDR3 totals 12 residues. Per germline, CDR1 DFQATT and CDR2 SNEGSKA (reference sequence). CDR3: CSAGQWNTEAFF.

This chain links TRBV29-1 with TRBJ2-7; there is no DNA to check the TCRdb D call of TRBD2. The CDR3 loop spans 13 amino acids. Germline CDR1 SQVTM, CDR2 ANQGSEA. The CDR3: CSVVRAASYEQYF.

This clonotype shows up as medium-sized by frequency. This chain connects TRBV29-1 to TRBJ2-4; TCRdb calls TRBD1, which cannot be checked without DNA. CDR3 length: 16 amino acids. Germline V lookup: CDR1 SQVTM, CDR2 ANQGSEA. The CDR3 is CSVEVGDVWAKNIQYF.

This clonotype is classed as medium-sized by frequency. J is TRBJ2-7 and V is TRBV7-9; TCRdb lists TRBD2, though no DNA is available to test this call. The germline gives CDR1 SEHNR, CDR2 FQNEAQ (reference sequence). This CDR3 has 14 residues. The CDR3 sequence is CASSHGSGSYEQYF.

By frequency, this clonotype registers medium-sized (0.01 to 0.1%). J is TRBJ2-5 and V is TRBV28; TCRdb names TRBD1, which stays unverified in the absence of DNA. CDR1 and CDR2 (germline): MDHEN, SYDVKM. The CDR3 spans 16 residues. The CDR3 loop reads CASSFATGKWQETQYF.

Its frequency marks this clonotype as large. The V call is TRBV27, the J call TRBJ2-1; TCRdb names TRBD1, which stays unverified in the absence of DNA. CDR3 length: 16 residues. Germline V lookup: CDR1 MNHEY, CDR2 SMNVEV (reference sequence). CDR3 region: CASSLTGTGGNNEQFF.

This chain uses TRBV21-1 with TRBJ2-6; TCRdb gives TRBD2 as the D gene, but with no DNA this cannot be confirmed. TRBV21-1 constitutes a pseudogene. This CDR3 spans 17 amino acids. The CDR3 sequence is CASSSLAGEAGANVLTF.

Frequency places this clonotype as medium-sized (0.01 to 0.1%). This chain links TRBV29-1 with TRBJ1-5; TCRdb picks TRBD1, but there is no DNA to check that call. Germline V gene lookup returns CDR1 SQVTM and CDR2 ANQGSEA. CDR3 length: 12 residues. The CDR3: CSVVQGNQPQHF.